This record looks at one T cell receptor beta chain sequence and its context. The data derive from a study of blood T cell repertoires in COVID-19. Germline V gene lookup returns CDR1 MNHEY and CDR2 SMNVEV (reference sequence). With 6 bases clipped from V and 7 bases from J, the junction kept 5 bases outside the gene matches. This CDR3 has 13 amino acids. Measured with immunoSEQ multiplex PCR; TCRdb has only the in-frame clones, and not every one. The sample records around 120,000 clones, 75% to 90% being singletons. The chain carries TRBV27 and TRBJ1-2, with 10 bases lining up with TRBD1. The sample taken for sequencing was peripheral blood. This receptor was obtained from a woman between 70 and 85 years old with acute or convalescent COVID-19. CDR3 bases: TGTGCCAGCAGGAGGACAGGGGGTCGTGGCTACACCTTC. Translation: CASRRTGGRGYTF.